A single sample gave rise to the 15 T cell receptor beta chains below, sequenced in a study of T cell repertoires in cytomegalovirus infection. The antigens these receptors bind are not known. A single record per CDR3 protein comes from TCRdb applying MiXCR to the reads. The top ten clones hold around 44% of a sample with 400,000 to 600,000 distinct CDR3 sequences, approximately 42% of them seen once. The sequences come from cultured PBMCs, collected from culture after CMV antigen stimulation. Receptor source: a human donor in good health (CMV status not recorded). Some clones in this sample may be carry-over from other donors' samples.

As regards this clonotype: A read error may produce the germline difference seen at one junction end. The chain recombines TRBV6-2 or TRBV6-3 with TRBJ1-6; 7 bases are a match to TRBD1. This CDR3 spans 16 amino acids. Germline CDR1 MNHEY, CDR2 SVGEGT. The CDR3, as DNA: TGTGCCAGCAGTTACGAAGGGGGCTCCTATAATACACCCCTCCACTTT. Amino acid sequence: CASSYEGGSYNTPLHF.

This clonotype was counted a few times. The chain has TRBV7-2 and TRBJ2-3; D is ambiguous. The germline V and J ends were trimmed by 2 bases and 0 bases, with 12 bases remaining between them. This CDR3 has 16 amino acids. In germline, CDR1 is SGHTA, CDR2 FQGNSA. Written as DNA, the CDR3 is TGTGCCAGCAGCTTATTCCAGAGGCTGAGCACAGATACGCAGTATTTT. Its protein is CASSLFQRLSTDTQYF.

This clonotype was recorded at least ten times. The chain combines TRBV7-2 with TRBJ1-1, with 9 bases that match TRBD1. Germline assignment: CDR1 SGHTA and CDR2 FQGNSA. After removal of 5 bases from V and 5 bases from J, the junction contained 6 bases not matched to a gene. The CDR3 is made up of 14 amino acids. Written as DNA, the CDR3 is TGTGCCAGCAGCCAACAGGGGGCAAGGACTGAAGCTTTCTTT. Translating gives CASSQQGARTEAFF.

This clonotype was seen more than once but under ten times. CDR3 in DNA: TGTGCCAGCAGCTCAGCCGGGACTGGACCCTACGAGCAGTACTTC. This gives the protein CASSSAGTGPYEQYF. The chain is built from TRBV7-2 and TRBJ2-7, with a weak D call TRBD2 (6 bases). V was clipped by 4 bases and J by 2 bases, with 15 bases between them. CDR1 is SGHTA, CDR2 FQGNSA, per germline. The CDR3 loop spans 15 amino acids.

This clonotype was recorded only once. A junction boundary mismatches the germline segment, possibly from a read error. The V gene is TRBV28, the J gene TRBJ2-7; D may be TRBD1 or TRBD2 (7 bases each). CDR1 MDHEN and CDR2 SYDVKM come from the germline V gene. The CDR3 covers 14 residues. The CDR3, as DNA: TGTGCCAGCAGTTTATACAGGGGAGGGACCGAGCAGAACTTC. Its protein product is CASSLYRGGTEQNF.

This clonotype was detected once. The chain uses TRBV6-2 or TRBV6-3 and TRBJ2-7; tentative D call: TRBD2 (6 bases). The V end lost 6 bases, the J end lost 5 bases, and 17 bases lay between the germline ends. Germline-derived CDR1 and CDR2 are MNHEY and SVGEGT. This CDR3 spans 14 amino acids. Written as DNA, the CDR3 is TGTGCCAGCAGACTAGCCGGGGAGGCCCACGAGCAGTACTTC. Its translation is CASRLAGEAHEQYF.

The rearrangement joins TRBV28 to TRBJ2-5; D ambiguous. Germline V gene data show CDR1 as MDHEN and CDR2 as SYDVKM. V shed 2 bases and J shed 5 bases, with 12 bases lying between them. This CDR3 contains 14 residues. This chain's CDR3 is CASSLLRPVETQYF. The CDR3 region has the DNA TGTGCCAGCAGTTTACTTAGACCTGTGGAGACCCAGTACTTC.

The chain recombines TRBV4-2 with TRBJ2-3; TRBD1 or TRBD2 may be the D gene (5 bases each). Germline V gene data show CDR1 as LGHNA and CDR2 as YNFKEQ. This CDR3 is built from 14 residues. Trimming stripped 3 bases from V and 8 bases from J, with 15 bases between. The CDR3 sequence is CASSQGLWGPTQYF. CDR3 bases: TGTGCCAGCAGCCAGGGCCTGTGGGGACCTACGCAGTATTTT.

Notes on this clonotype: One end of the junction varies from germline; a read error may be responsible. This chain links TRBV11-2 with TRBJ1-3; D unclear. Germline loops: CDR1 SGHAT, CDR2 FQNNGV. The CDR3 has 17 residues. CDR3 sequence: CASSLDPSLISGNTIYF. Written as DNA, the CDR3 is TGTGCCAGCAGCCTAGATCCCTCCTTAATATCTGGAAACACCATATATTTT.

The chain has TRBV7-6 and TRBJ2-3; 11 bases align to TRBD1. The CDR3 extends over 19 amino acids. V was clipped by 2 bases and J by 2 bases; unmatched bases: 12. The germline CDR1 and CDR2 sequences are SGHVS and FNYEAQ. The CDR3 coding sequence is TGTGCCAGCAGCTTAAAGCGGGACAGGGGGTTTTCTTTCACAGATACGCAGTATTTT. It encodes CASSLKRDRGFSFTDTQYF.

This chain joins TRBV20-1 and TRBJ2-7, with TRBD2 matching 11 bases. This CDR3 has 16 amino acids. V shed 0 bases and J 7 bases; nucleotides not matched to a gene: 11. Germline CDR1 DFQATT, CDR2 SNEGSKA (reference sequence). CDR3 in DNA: TGCAGTGCTAGAGACCTATTTAGCGGGGGGGAGTGGGAGCAGTACTTC. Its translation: CSARDLFSGGEWEQYF.

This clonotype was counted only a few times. CDR3 region: CSARDSGEGSNEQFF. The CDR3 bases are TGCAGTGCTAGAGACTCGGGGGAGGGGTCAAATGAGCAGTTCTTC. The chain has TRBV20-1 and TRBJ2-1; 7 nucleotides agree with TRBD2. Germline CDR1 DFQATT, CDR2 SNEGSKA (reference sequence). The CDR3 runs 15 residues. With 0 bases clipped from V and 7 bases from J, the junction kept 9 bases outside the gene matches.

CDR3 residues: CASSLEGAGGNSPLHF. The CDR3 DNA sequence: TGTGCCAGCAGCTTAGAGGGGGCAGGGGGTAATTCACCCCTCCACTTT. The V call is TRBV7-2, the J call TRBJ1-6; TRBD1 matches at 7 bases. J was trimmed by 6 bases and V by 1 base; bases with no gene match: 6. Per the germline V gene, CDR1 is SGHTA and CDR2 is FQGNSA. This CDR3 is built from 16 residues.

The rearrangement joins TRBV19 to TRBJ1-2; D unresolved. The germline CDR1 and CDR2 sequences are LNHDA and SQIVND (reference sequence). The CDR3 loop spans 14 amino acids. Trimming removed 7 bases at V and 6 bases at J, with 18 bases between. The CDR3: CASNPRDHPHGYTF. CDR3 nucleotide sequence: TGTGCCAGTAATCCCAGAGACCACCCCCATGGCTACACCTTC. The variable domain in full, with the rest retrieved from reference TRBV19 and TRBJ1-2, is DGGITQSPKYLFRKEGQNVTLSCEQNLNHDAMYWYRQDPGQGLRLIYYSQIVNDFQKGDIAEGYSVSREKKESFPLTVTSAQKNPTAFYLCASNPRDHPHGYTFGSGTRLTVV.

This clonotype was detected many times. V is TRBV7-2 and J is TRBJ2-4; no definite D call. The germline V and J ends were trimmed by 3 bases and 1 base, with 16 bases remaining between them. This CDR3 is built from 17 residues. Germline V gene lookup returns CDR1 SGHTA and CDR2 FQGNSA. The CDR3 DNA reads TGTGCCAGCAGCTTTGGGGTCGTGCCTGGGGCCAAAAACATTCAGTACTTC. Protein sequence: CASSFGVVPGAKNIQYF.